Below are 30 T cell receptor beta chains sequenced from a single sample in a study of OX40 agonist ivuxolimab in advanced cancers. Sequencing was performed with immunoSEQ multiplex PCR; in TCRdb, only in-frame clones are kept and a portion is missing. The sample lists about 45,000 clones, approximately 86% occurring once. Specimen: CD4+ or CD8+ T cells sorted from blood, collected in a trial of the OX40 agonist ivuxolimab. The receptors come from an adult with an advanced solid tumor such as melanoma, head and neck, liver or kidney cancer.

The genes are TRBV7-8 and TRBJ1-5, with TRBD1 as a possible D gene (6 bases). The CDR3 runs to 16 residues. V lost 2 bases to trimming and J lost 2 bases, with 13 bases between them. Germline V gene data show CDR1 as SGHVS and CDR2 as FQNEAQ. The CDR3 coding sequence is TGTGCCAGCAGCTTATGGGGGGGGCAGGGCAATCAGCCCCAGCATTTT. Residues: CASSLWGGQGNQPQHF.

This clone appeared a single time. The chain employs TRBV7-9 and TRBJ2-1, with D possibly TRBD2 on 7 matching bases. The CDR3 loop spans 18 amino acids. Germline V lookup: CDR1 SEHNR, CDR2 FQNEAQ (reference sequence). The V gene lost 5 bases and the J gene lost 7 bases, with 27 bases spanning the gap. The CDR3 DNA reads TGTGCCAGCAGCCCCCCAAAGGGGTGGGGGGGGCCGGATAATGAGCAGTTCTTC. Protein sequence: CASSPPKGWGGPDNEQFF.

This clone occurred once. The rearrangement links TRBV18 to TRBJ2-5; D might be TRBD1 or TRBD2, each matching 5 bases. The germline V and J ends were trimmed by 2 bases and 2 bases, with 18 bases remaining between them. The germline gives CDR1 KGHSH, CDR2 LQKENI. The length of the CDR3 is 17 residues. In nucleotides, the CDR3 is TGTGCCAGCTCACCAAGTTCTCTGTGGGGGAGACAAGAGACCCAGTACTTC. As protein: CASSPSSLWGRQETQYF.

V gene TRBV27 combines with J gene TRBJ2-1; 7 positions match TRBD1. Germline CDR1 and CDR2: MNHEY and SMNVEV (reference sequence). Trimming removed 8 bases from V and 4 bases from J; junction bases left unmatched: 14. The CDR3 is made up of 16 amino acids. CDR3 DNA sequence: TGTGCCAGCGGACCCCTGCTAGACAGGGTGTACAATGAGCAGTTCTTC. Protein: CASGPLLDRVYNEQFF.

The chain recombines TRBV6-5 with TRBJ2-5; a possible D gene is TRBD1 (7 bases). This CDR3 is built from 11 residues. Germline V lookup: CDR1 MNHEY, CDR2 SVGAGI. The V gene lost 2 bases and the J gene lost 12 bases, with 10 bases spanning the gap. The CDR3 DNA is TGTGCCAGCAGTTACGGGGGGACAGAGTACTTC. This codes for CASSYGGTEYF.

This chain joins TRBV7-8 and TRBJ1-1; 8 bases are shared with TRBD1. V dropped 2 bases and J dropped 7; count of bases not matched to a gene: 12. The V gene's germline CDR1 is SGHVS and CDR2 FQNEAQ. The CDR3 consists of 16 residues. The CDR3 is CASSLFFYRGIDEAFF. For the CDR3, the DNA is TGTGCCAGCAGCTTATTTTTTTACAGGGGGATTGATGAAGCTTTCTTT.

The chain uses TRBV7-2 and TRBJ2-3, with 7 bases identical to TRBD2. This CDR3 has 16 amino acids. Germline CDR1 SGHTA, CDR2 FQGNSA. Germline trimming cut 1 base from V and 0 bases from J; bases unmatched to any gene: 4. The DNA for the CDR3 is TGTGCCAGCAGCTTAGTCGGGGGGACTAGCACAGATACGCAGTATTTT. This translates into CASSLVGGTSTDTQYF.

To note about this clone: Compared with germline, one end of the junction differs, possibly owing to a read error. The chain has TRBV6-6 and TRBJ1-4; a possible D gene is TRBD1 (6 bases). Looked up from germline, CDR1 is MNHNY and CDR2 is SVGAGI (reference sequence). There are 11 residues in the CDR3. CDR3 sequence reads: CASSYGGPHLF. Written as DNA, the CDR3 is TGTGCCAGCAGTTATGGGGGCCCCCATCTTTTT.

This chain joins TRBV13 and TRBJ1-1, with D hard to call. Germline V CDR1 and CDR2: PRHDT, FYEKMQ (reference sequence). V was shortened by 4 bases and J by 5 bases, with 5 bases between the two germline ends. The CDR3 spans 11 residues. The CDR3 DNA sequence: TGTGCCAGCAGCTCCTTAACTGAAGCTTTCTTT. As protein: CASSSLTEAFF. Full variable domain (outside the CDR3, taken from reference TRBV13 and TRBJ1-1): AAGVIQSPRHLIKEKRETATLKCYPIPRHDTVYWYQQGPGQDPQFLISFYEKMQSDKGSIPDRFSAQQFSDYHSELNMSSLELGDSALYFCASSSLTEAFFGQGTRLTVV.

V usage is TRBV27 and J usage is TRBJ2-7; a weak D match, TRBD2 (6 bases). CDR3 length: 14 residues. Deletions cut 6 bases from V and 6 bases from J, with 18 bases between. Looked up from germline, CDR1 is MNHEY and CDR2 is SMNVEV (reference sequence). This CDR3 reads CASSPRLSEGEQYF. CDR3 bases: TGTGCCAGCAGCCCCAGGCTCTCGGAGGGCGAGCAGTACTTC.

This chain joins TRBV27 and TRBJ2-3; D ambiguous. CDR3 length: 14 residues. CDR1 and CDR2 from the germline V gene are MNHEY and SMNVEV (reference sequence). The germline V and J ends were trimmed by 6 bases and 0 bases, with 10 bases remaining between them. CDR3 sequence: CASRMLRSTDTQYF. Written as DNA, the CDR3 is TGTGCCAGCAGGATGTTAAGAAGCACAGATACGCAGTATTTT.

This clone was counted between two and nine times. This chain joins TRBV11-1 and TRBJ2-3; D gene uncertain. V was clipped by 3 bases and J by 2 bases, with 12 bases between them. This CDR3 region has 15 residues. Germline assignment: CDR1 SGHAT and CDR2 FQDESV (reference sequence). The DNA for the CDR3 is TGTGCCAGCAGCTTCGGCATAACCGACACAGATACGCAGTATTTT. This sequence encodes CASSFGITDTDTQYF.

V is TRBV19 and J is TRBJ2-6; 7 bases agree with TRBD1. This CDR3 region has 17 residues. The germline V gene encodes CDR1 LNHDA and CDR2 SQIVND (reference sequence). The V and J ends lost 7 bases and 2 bases, in that order; junction bases with no gene match: 11. CDR3 sequence reads: CASNRGQISTGANVLTF. The CDR3, as DNA: TGTGCCAGTAACAGGGGACAGATCTCGACTGGGGCCAACGTCCTGACTTTC.

The chain combines TRBV2 with TRBJ1-1; D gene unclear. The germline gives CDR1 SNHLY, CDR2 FYNNEI. V was shortened by 8 bases and J by 8 bases, with 15 bases between the two germline ends. The CDR3 spans 12 residues. The DNA for the CDR3 is TGTGCCAGCTTCCGAGAGCCAACAGAAGCTTTCTTT. Translation: CASFREPTEAFF.

The genes are TRBV28 and TRBJ1-4; unclear D gene. V was shortened by 3 bases and J by 12 bases, with 11 bases between the two germline ends. The CDR3 spans 12 residues. CDR1 and CDR2 (germline): MDHEN, SYDVKM. CDR3 loop: CASSFFPAELFF. The CDR3, as DNA: TGTGCCAGCAGTTTCTTCCCCGCAGAACTGTTTTTT.

The rearrangement links TRBV2 to TRBJ2-7; D uncertain. Germline values: CDR1 SNHLY, CDR2 FYNNEI. The V and J ends lost 4 bases and 0 bases respectively, with 22 bases between them. The CDR3 is made up of 18 amino acids. CDR3 sequence reads: CASSGSVVVKQSSYEQYF. As DNA, the CDR3 is TGTGCCAGCAGTGGTTCAGTAGTAGTAAAACAGTCCTCCTACGAGCAGTACTTC.

CDR3 amino acids: CASSVKFSGNTIYF. The DNA of the CDR3 is TGTGCCAGCAGTGTCAAGTTCTCTGGAAACACCATATATTTT. The V and J genes are TRBV27 and TRBJ1-3; D is ambiguous. This CDR3 spans 14 amino acids. Trimming shortened V by 5 bases and J by 0 bases, and 8 bases separated the two germline ends. Germline CDR1 is MNHEY and CDR2 is SMNVEV (reference sequence).

This CDR3 is CASSHGPSPGEQYF. The CDR3 nucleotides read TGTGCCAGCAGCCACGGGCCTTCCCCCGGGGAGCAGTACTTC. V and J are TRBV5-5 and TRBJ2-7; D is undetermined. The ends were cut back, 4 bases at V and 7 bases at J, with 18 bases in the middle. Germline lookup yields CDR1 SGHKS and CDR2 YYEKEE (reference sequence). The CDR3 sequence is 14 residues long.

The V and J genes are TRBV25-1 and TRBJ2-1; TRBD1 matches at 9 bases. CDR1 is MGHDK, CDR2 SYGVNS, per germline. The CDR3 contains 14 residues. J was trimmed by 7 bases and V by 7 bases; bases with no gene match: 8. CDR3 sequence reads: CASMETGGYNEQFF. In DNA, the CDR3 is TGTGCCAGCATGGAGACAGGGGGTTATAATGAGCAGTTCTTC. Based on the CDR3 plus reference TRBV25-1 and TRBJ2-1, the full variable domain is EADIYQTPRYLVIGTGKKITLECSQTMGHDKMYWYQQDPGMELHLIHYSYGVNSTEKGDLSSESTVSRIRTEHFPLTLESARPSHTSQYLCASMETGGYNEQFFGPGTRLTVL.

The J gene is TRBJ1-1, the V gene TRBV6-5; D gene unclear. The CDR3 totals 15 residues. V gave up 0 bases and J gave up 1 base, with 9 bases separating them. Germline lookup yields CDR1 MNHEY and CDR2 SVGAGI. The CDR3 protein is CASSYSPGPNTEAFF. As DNA, the CDR3 is TGTGCCAGCAGTTACTCCCCAGGTCCGAACACTGAAGCTTTCTTT.

This clone came up once. The J gene is TRBJ1-2, the V gene TRBV10-3; TRBD1 might be the D (6 bases). Per germline, CDR1 ENHRY and CDR2 SYGVKD. The V gene lost 0 bases and the J gene lost 4 bases, with 12 bases spanning the gap. The CDR3 extends over 15 amino acids. The DNA for the CDR3 is TGTGCCATCAGTGAGTCGGGAGGGGGGACCTATGGCTACACCTTC. Translating it yields CAISESGGGTYGYTF.

The chain employs TRBV9 and TRBJ2-5; D is perhaps TRBD1 (5 bases). V was shortened by 3 bases and J by 5 bases, with 11 bases between the two germline ends. Germline values: CDR1 SGDLS, CDR2 YYNGEE. The CDR3 runs 13 residues. CDR3 region: CASSADPGETQYF. CDR3 DNA: TGTGCCAGCAGCGCTGACCCAGGGGAGACCCAGTACTTC.

V and J are TRBV10-3 and TRBJ2-7; 7 nucleotides align to TRBD2. V was clipped by 6 bases and J by 5 bases; unmatched bases: 4. The CDR3 covers 12 residues. The V gene's germline CDR1 is ENHRY and CDR2 SYGVKD. Here the CDR3 DNA reads TGTGCCATCAGGAGGGAGGGACACGAGCAGTACTTC. It translates to CAIRREGHEQYF.

The V call is TRBV7-8, the J call TRBJ2-7; D not resolved. V was trimmed by 0 bases and J by 2 bases, leaving 11 bases between them. Germline values: CDR1 SGHVS, CDR2 FQNEAQ. The CDR3 runs 15 residues. The CDR3 protein is CASSLARQDAYEQYF. Written as DNA, the CDR3 is TGTGCCAGCAGCTTAGCGCGGCAGGACGCCTACGAGCAGTACTTC. Full variable domain (remainder filled in from reference TRBV7-8 and TRBJ2-7): GAGVSQSPRYKVAKRGQDVALRCDPISGHVSLFWYQQALGQGPEFLTYFQNEAQLDKSGLPSDRFFAERPEGSVSTLKIQRTQQEDSAVYLCASSLARQDAYEQYFGPGTRLTVT.

The CDR3: CASSPRGQLYGYTF. CDR3 nucleotides: TGCGCCAGCAGTCCCCGGGGACAACTCTATGGCTACACCTTC. J is TRBJ1-2 and V is TRBV23-1; D may be TRBD1 (6 bases). TRBV23-1 is flagged as an ORF with uncertain function. Trimming left V 4 bases short and J 4 bases short, with 13 bases between. This CDR3 is built from 14 residues.

The V call is TRBV4-1, the J call TRBJ2-7; either TRBD1 or TRBD2 may supply D (6 bases each). The germline CDR1 and CDR2 sequences are MGHRA and YSYEKL. This CDR3 is built from 15 residues. Trimming removed 3 bases from V and 0 bases from J, with 12 bases in between. As DNA, the CDR3 is TGCGCCAGCAGCCAGGGTGGGGGGCTCTCCTACGAGCAGTACTTC. This sequence encodes CASSQGGGLSYEQYF.

This sequence joins TRBV28 and TRBJ2-2; 10 bases align to TRBD2. CDR1 and CDR2 from the germline V gene are MDHEN and SYDVKM. The CDR3 has 18 residues. Losses at the gene ends were 8 bases for V and 9 bases for J; bases not matched to a gene: 21. This CDR3 reads CASSHLTEAGGSSRELFF. The CDR3 bases are TGTGCCAGCTCCCACCTAACGGAAGCGGGGGGGTCAAGCCGGGAGCTGTTTTTT.

J is TRBJ1-4 and V is TRBV7-6, with TRBD1 identical over 11 bases. This CDR3 contains 16 residues. Looked up from germline, CDR1 is SGHVS and CDR2 is FNYEAQ. The V gene end was trimmed by 8 bases and the J gene end by 8 bases; junction bases not matched to a gene: 13. As DNA, the CDR3 is TGTGCCAGCGGCCTAATGGGGGGACAGGGGGTCGAAAAACTGTTTTTT. It translates to CASGLMGGQGVEKLFF. The full variable domain, its missing parts supplied by reference TRBV7-6 and TRBJ1-4, is GAGVSQSPRYKVTKRGQDVALRCDPISGHVSLYWYRQALGQGPEFLTYFNYEAQQDKSGLPNDRFSAERPEGSISTLTIQRTEQRDSAMYRCASGLMGGQGVEKLFFGSGTQLSVL.

Here the CDR3 reads CASSSRGREQYF. The DNA for the CDR3 is TGTGCCAGCAGCTCTCGCGGGAGGGAGCAGTACTTC. The J gene is TRBJ2-7, the V gene TRBV7-9; 8 bases agree with TRBD2. Germline trimming cut 4 bases from V and 7 bases from J; bases unmatched to any gene: 3. This CDR3 contains 12 residues. Germline CDR1 reads SEHNR; CDR2 reads FQNEAQ (reference sequence).

J is TRBJ1-6 and V is TRBV4-1, with D perhaps matching TRBD1 (5 bases). Trimming pared 0 bases from V and 9 bases from J, leaving 9 bases between. CDR1 MGHRA and CDR2 YSYEKL come from the germline V gene. This CDR3 is 14 amino acids long. CDR3 DNA: TGCGCCAGCAGCCAAGACAGGGCTTCTTCACCCCTCCACTTT. Its translation: CASSQDRASSPLHF.